These 25 T cell receptor beta chains were sequenced from one sample in a study of T cell repertoires in ileal Crohn's disease. Sequencing used immunoSEQ multiplex PCR; TCRdb keeps in-frame clones, though not all of them. The sample holds over 9,000 clones, more than 60% seen once. Time point: neoterminal ileum biopsy at postoperative endoscopy, about 6 months after surgery. Material: ileal tissue. All receptors derive from an adult with Crohn's disease.

This clone appeared a few times. The rearrangement joins TRBV7-8 to TRBJ1-3; D is ambiguous. The CDR3 extends over 12 amino acids. Germline CDR1 SGHVS, CDR2 FQNEAQ. Trimming stripped 5 bases from V and 7 bases from J, with 9 bases between. The CDR3 DNA reads as TGTGCCAGCAGCCTTCCGGGTAACACCATATATTTT. It encodes CASSLPGNTIYF.

This clone was seen only once. J is TRBJ2-7 and V is TRBV7-2; the D gene is possibly TRBD1 (5 bases). Trimming stripped 1 base from V and 1 base from J, with 8 bases between. CDR3 length equals 14 residues. Germline lookup yields CDR1 SGHTA and CDR2 FQGNSA. CDR3 region: CASSLVTASYEQYF. The CDR3 DNA follows: TGTGCCAGCAGCTTAGTGACAGCTTCCTACGAGCAGTACTTC.

On this clone itself: One junction end does not reproduce the germline sequence, and a read error may be involved. This chain uses TRBV10-3 with TRBJ1-2; 9 positions agree with TRBD1. The CDR3 totals 13 residues. The germline V gene has CDR1 ENHRY and CDR2 SYGVKD. The CDR3 nucleotides are TGTGCCATCCAAGATTTGACAGGGGGTATACTTGCCTTC. Its protein product is CAIQDLTGGILAF.

As to this clone: A junction boundary mismatches the germline segment, possibly from a read error. The DNA for the CDR3 is TGTGCTAGCAGCTTAGATAGTGGCGGATATAACACCGGGGAGCTGTTTTTT. The encoded protein is CASSLDSGGYNTGELFF. The chain has TRBV7-7 and TRBJ2-2; D is unclear. Germline V gene lookup returns CDR1 SSHAT and CDR2 FNYEAQ (reference sequence). This CDR3 contains 17 residues. The entire variable domain, with the rest obtained from reference TRBV7-7 and TRBJ2-2, is as follows: GAGVSQSPRYKVTKRGQDVTLRCDPISSHATLYWYQQALGQGPEFLTYFNYEAQPDKSGLPSDRFSAERPEGSISTLTIQRTEQRDSAMYRCASSLDSGGYNTGELFFGEGSRLTVL.

This clone was counted a few times. V gene TRBV5-6 combines with J gene TRBJ2-7, with TRBD1 matching over 9 bases. Germline V gene sequence: CDR1 SGHDT, CDR2 YYEEEE. Trimming cost V 4 bases and J 2 bases; bases outside gene matches: 7. The CDR3 consists of 15 residues. CDR3 bases: TGTGCCAGCAGCGAGGGACAGGGTAACCCCTACGAGCAGTACTTC. The encoded protein is CASSEGQGNPYEQYF.

V is TRBV25-1 and J is TRBJ2-1, with a tentative D call TRBD2 (5 bases). Germline lookup yields CDR1 MGHDK and CDR2 SYGVNS. The CDR3 is 16 amino acids. V was cut by 7 bases and J by 4 bases, with 20 bases left in between. CDR3 in DNA: TGTGCCAGCATTATAAGGACTTTTAGGACGTACAATGAGCAGTTCTTC. Translated, it gives CASIIRTFRTYNEQFF.

The rearrangement joins TRBV10-1 to TRBJ2-2, with D maybe TRBD2 (7 bases). The germline V gene has CDR1 WNHNN and CDR2 SYGVQD (reference sequence). The V gene lost 7 bases and the J gene lost 5 bases, with 14 bases spanning the gap. The CDR3 runs 14 residues. CDR3 sequence: CASNGRGGTGELFF. The CDR3 region has the DNA TGCGCCAGCAATGGCAGGGGAGGGACCGGGGAGCTGTTTTTT.

The chain couples TRBV14 to TRBJ1-6; D is possibly TRBD1 (5 bases). The V gene's germline CDR1 is SGHDN and CDR2 FVKESK. The CDR3 covers 15 residues. V was clipped by 0 bases and J by 8 bases, with 11 bases between them. This CDR3 reads CASSQEGREYSPLHF. The DNA for the CDR3 is TGTGCCAGCAGCCAAGAAGGCAGGGAATATTCACCCCTCCACTTT.

The chain is built from TRBV19 and TRBJ2-3; 9 nucleotides line up with TRBD2. The V gene's germline CDR1 is LNHDA and CDR2 SQIVND (reference sequence). Trimming took 10 bases from V and 1 from J; bases not matched to a gene: 9. The CDR3 totals 15 residues. The CDR3 here is CATQRWTSGTDTQYF. Here the CDR3 DNA reads TGTGCCACCCAACGTTGGACTAGCGGCACAGATACGCAGTATTTT.

This chain connects TRBV5-1 to TRBJ1-1; D not certain. CDR1 is SGHRS and CDR2 is YFSETQ in the germline V gene. V was clipped by 0 bases and J by 4 bases, with 10 bases between them. The CDR3 loop spans 14 amino acids. CDR3 residues: CASSLDPGSTEAFF. The CDR3 DNA sequence: TGCGCCAGCAGCTTGGATCCGGGGAGCACTGAAGCTTTCTTT.

Here the CDR3 reads CASSLGLRNYEQYF. The CDR3 DNA follows: TGCGCCAGCAGCCTCGGGTTGAGGAACTACGAGCAGTACTTC. The chain carries TRBV4-1 and TRBJ2-7; D gene ambiguous. Germline V gene lookup returns CDR1 MGHRA and CDR2 YSYEKL. V was shortened by 4 bases and J by 3 bases, with 13 bases between the two germline ends. This CDR3 spans 14 amino acids.

The V gene is TRBV6-5, the J gene TRBJ1-2; possible D gene TRBD1, 6 bases. The germline V gene has CDR1 MNHEY and CDR2 SVGAGI. V was pared by 1 base and J by 7 bases, with 16 bases between. The CDR3 sequence is 15 residues long. The CDR3 coding sequence is TGTGCCAGCAGTTACTTAGGCGGCTGGGGGCCTGGCTACACCTTC. Its translation: CASSYLGGWGPGYTF.

This sequence joins TRBV7-2 and TRBJ2-7; maybe TRBD2 (6 bases). V shed 6 bases and J shed 2 bases, with 8 bases lying between them. The CDR3 spans 12 residues. The germline V gene encodes CDR1 SGHTA and CDR2 FQGNSA. The CDR3 protein is CASRGGAYEQYF. CDR3 bases: TGTGCCAGCAGAGGCGGGGCCTACGAGCAGTACTTC.

The chain recombines TRBV7-8 with TRBJ2-7; unclear D gene. V was cut by 5 bases and J by 5 bases, with 10 bases left in between. The length of the CDR3 is 12 residues. The germline gives CDR1 SGHVS, CDR2 FQNEAQ. The chain's CDR3 is CASSLDRDEQYF. The CDR3 DNA reads as TGTGCCAGCAGCCTCGACCGGGACGAGCAGTACTTC.

The rearrangement uses TRBV10-1 and TRBJ2-2; 8 bases agree with TRBD1. The CDR3 extends over 13 amino acids. CDR1 is WNHNN, CDR2 SYGVQD, per germline (reference sequence). The V and J ends lost 8 bases and 5 bases, in that order; junction bases with no gene match: 4. The CDR3 region has the DNA TGCGCCAGCCAGGGGGCAGGGACCGGGGAGCTGTTTTTT. It codes for CASQGAGTGELFF.

The chain links TRBV7-2 to TRBJ1-5, with D hard to call. CDR3 size: 12 residues. CDR1 and CDR2 from the germline V gene are SGHTA and FQGNSA. The V gene lost 5 bases and the J gene lost 4 bases, with 6 bases spanning the gap. In DNA form, the CDR3 reads TGTGCCAGCAGCCGGGGTAATCAGCCCCAGCATTTT. This translates into CASSRGNQPQHF.

The V gene is TRBV6-1, the J gene TRBJ2-2, with D possibly TRBD2 on 5 matching bases. V was shortened by 7 bases and J by 3 bases, with 12 bases between the two germline ends. The germline V gene has CDR1 MNHNS and CDR2 SASEGT. This CDR3 contains 14 residues. The CDR3 here is CASTLMEDTGELFF. The CDR3 region has the DNA TGTGCCAGCACCCTCATGGAGGACACCGGGGAGCTGTTTTTT.

The V and J genes are TRBV28 and TRBJ2-5, with TRBD1 matching over 10 bases. Judging by the DNA end, TRBJ2-7 fits better; the J call may be wrong. The CDR3 is 15 residues long. Germline V gene sequence: CDR1 MDHEN, CDR2 SYDVKM. The CDR3 sequence: CASSLTGQGDHEQYF. The DNA of the CDR3 is TGTGCCAGCAGCCTCACCGGACAGGGGGACCACGAGCAGTACTTC.

The chain employs TRBV4-3 and TRBJ2-7, with D perhaps TRBD2 (5 bases). This CDR3 has 15 residues. Trimming stripped 1 base from V and 2 bases from J, with 12 bases between. Germline V gene lookup returns CDR1 LGHNA and CDR2 YSLEER. The CDR3 DNA sequence: TGCGCCAGCAGCCAAGGTTGGGAGTTTCCCTACGAGCAGTACTTC. This translates into CASSQGWEFPYEQYF.

The gene calls are TRBV5-1 and TRBJ2-5; TRBD2 matches 12 bases. Germline V CDR1 and CDR2: SGHRS, YFSETQ. The CDR3 covers 19 residues. The V and J ends lost 0 bases and 1 base, in that order; junction bases with no gene match: 10. CDR3 sequence (DNA): TGCGCCAGCAGCTTGGCTCCGGGGGCTAGCGGGGGGGCCCAAGAGACCCAGTACTTC. Translation: CASSLAPGASGGAQETQYF.

Worth noting for this clone: At one of its ends the junction is not consistent with the germline gene, which may arise from a read error. The chain combines TRBV5-1 with TRBJ2-1; 9 bases fit TRBD2. The CDR3 is 17 residues long. Germline CDR1 is SGHRS and CDR2 is YFSETQ. DNA of the CDR3: TGCGCCAGCAGATTGGAGGCAGGGGCTAGCGGGGACAATGAGCAGTTCTTC. As protein: CASRLEAGASGDNEQFF. The whole variable domain, filled in from reference TRBV5-1 and TRBJ2-1, reads KAGVTQTPRYLIKTRGQQVTLSCSPISGHRSVSWYQQTPGQGLQFLFEYFSETQRNKGNFPGRFSGRQFSNSRSEMNVSTLELGDSALYLCASRLEAGASGDNEQFFGPGTRLTVL.

This chain uses TRBV6-5 with TRBJ1-1; maybe TRBD1 (6 bases). This CDR3 spans 14 amino acids. Germline V gene lookup returns CDR1 MNHEY and CDR2 SVGAGI. Trimming removed 4 bases at V and 7 bases at J, with 16 bases between. CDR3 sequence (DNA): TGTGCCAGCAGTTCATACGGGGGGGGCTATGAAGCTTTCTTT. As protein: CASSSYGGGYEAFF.

The chain carries TRBV19 and TRBJ2-3, with a tentative D call TRBD2 (5 bases). CDR1 and CDR2 from the germline V gene are LNHDA and SQIVND (reference sequence). There are 15 residues in the CDR3. The V end lost 4 bases, the J end lost 4 bases, and 15 bases lay between the germline ends. CDR3 in amino acids: CASSSDYPSPDTQYF. CDR3 nucleotides: TGTGCCAGTAGTAGCGACTACCCCAGCCCAGATACGCAGTATTTT.

V and J are TRBV4-3 and TRBJ2-2; D is unresolved. This CDR3 spans 14 amino acids. Germline CDR1 and CDR2: LGHNA and YSLEER. The germline V and J ends were trimmed by 0 bases and 5 bases, with 7 bases remaining between them. The CDR3 DNA reads as TGCGCCAGCAGCCAAGAAACGAGTACCGGGGAGCTGTTTTTT. It codes for CASSQETSTGELFF.

This clone was recorded once. The chain links TRBV18 to TRBJ2-4, with TRBD1 matching 9 bases. J lost 8 bases, V lost 7 bases, and 6 bases had no gene match. Germline V gene sequence: CDR1 KGHSH, CDR2 LQKENI. The CDR3 extends over 13 amino acids. CDR3 coding DNA: TGTGCCAGCTTATCGACAGGGGGGGACATTCAGTACTTC. Translation gives CASLSTGGDIQYF.